These T cell receptor beta chains were read from a single sample in a study of control samples from healthy donors and cancer patients. The assay was immunoSEQ multiplex PCR, and TCRdb's table has in-frame clones only and misses some. The sample records over 65,000 clones, 85% to 90% being singletons. Sequencing was carried out using PBMCs. These receptors were collected from a woman aged 45-59 years with colorectal cancer. CDR3s include the opening cysteine and the closing phenylalanine or tryptophan. A D gene is named only where the DNA matches it firmly. Expanded clones get a size class; other rows say once, few or many, or leave the size out.

TRBD1	NA	TRBV9	TRBJ2-6	CASSPSLGQGAPGANVLTF	TGTGCCAGCAGCCCGAGCTTGGGACAGGGGGCGCCTGGGGCCAACGTCCTGACTTTC
TRBD1	NA	TRBV10-3	TRBJ2-1	CAISESGQQNEQFF	TGTGCCATCAGTGAGTCGGGACAGCAGAATGAGCAGTTCTTC
TRBD1	NA	TRBV7-3	TRBJ2-5	CASSSTGGQETQYF	TGTGCCAGCAGTTCGACAGGGGGTCAAGAGACCCAGTACTTC
TRBD1	NA	TRBV4-3	TRBJ1-2	CASSHAETGSGYTF	TGCGCCAGCAGCCATGCTGAGACAGGGTCTGGCTACACCTTC
NA	NA	TRBV6-6	TRBJ1-6	CASSYSKGGTNSPLHF	TGTGCCAGCAGTTACTCGAAGGGAGGGACTAATTCACCCCTCCACTTT
NA	once	TRBV12-3/TRBV12-4	TRBJ2-2	CASRGDGTGELFF	TGTGCCAGCAGGGGAGACGGCACCGGGGAGCTGTTTTTT
NA	NA	TRBV5-1	TRBJ1-2	CAPSWGGGDGYTF	TGCGCCCCCAGCTGGGGCGGGGGGGATGGCTACACCTTC
NA	NA	TRBV9	TRBJ2-2	CASSAGADTGELFF	TGTGCCAGCAGCGCCGGCGCGGACACCGGGGAGCTGTTTTTT
NA	NA	TRBV5-6	TRBJ1-1	CASSVGAGVNTEAFF	TGTGCCAGCAGCGTTGGGGCAGGAGTGAACACTGAAGCTTTCTTT
NA	NA	TRBV2	TRBJ2-3	CASRRGGDTQYF	TGTGCCAGCAGGAGGGGTGGGGATACGCAGTATTTT
NA	NA	TRBV19	TRBJ2-6	CASSISHNVLTF	TGTGCCAGTAGTATTAGTCACAACGTCCTGACTTTC
NA	NA	TRBV10-3	TRBJ1-6	CAISESGSSYNSPLHF	TGTGCCATCAGTGAGTCAGGGAGCTCCTATAATTCACCCCTCCACTTT
NA	NA	TRBV23-1	TRBJ1-1	CASSHRLRGANTEAFF	TGCGCCAGCAGTCACCGCCTTAGGGGAGCGAACACTGAAGCTTTCTTT
NA	NA	TRBV19	TRBJ1-2	CASSMELYGYTF	TGTGCCAGTAGTATGGAATTATATGGCTACACCTTC
NA	NA	TRBV6-2/TRBV6-3	TRBJ2-5	CASSDPNKTQYF	TGTGCCAGCAGCGACCCTAATAAGACCCAGTACTTC
NA	once	TRBV18	TRBJ1-4	CASSPRSQVGEKLFF	TGTGCCAGCTCACCAAGATCGCAGGTGGGGGAAAAACTGTTTTTT
NA	NA	TRBV5-1	TRBJ1-3	CASSSDGSGNTIYF	TGCGCCAGCAGCTCCGACGGCTCTGGAAACACCATATATTTT
NA	NA	TRBV6-5	TRBJ1-5	CASRGKGAQHF	TGTGCCAGCAGGGGAAAAGGGGCCCAGCATTTT
NA	medium-sized	TRBV6-5	TRBJ1-5	CASSKTLNSNQPQHF	TGTGCCAGCAGTAAAACTTTGAATAGCAATCAGCCCCAGCATTTT
NA	NA	TRBV6-5	TRBJ2-3	CAIGRGGITDTQYF	TGTGCCATCGGGAGAGGGGGGATCACAGATACGCAGTATTTT
NA	NA	TRBV27	TRBJ1-6	CASSPTLVSGSPLHF	TGTGCCAGCAGTCCGACTCTGGTGTCCGGGTCACCCCTCCACTTT
TRBD1	NA	TRBV7-2	TRBJ2-3	CASRPTGGAPDTQYF	TGTGCCAGCAGGCCGACAGGGGGCGCCCCAGATACGCAGTATTTT
TRBD2	NA	TRBV9	TRBJ2-1	CASSSLAGRNEQFF	TGTGCCAGCAGCTCCTTAGCGGGGAGGAATGAGCAGTTCTTC
NA	few	TRBV6-1	TRBJ2-5	CASSAAGTQYF	TGTGCCAGCAGTGCAGCCGGGACCCAGTACTTC
TRBD1	NA	TRBV4-1	TRBJ2-1	CASSQDITGGANEQFF	TGCGCCAGCAGCCAAGACATCACAGGGGGAGCAAATGAGCAGTTCTTC
TRBD1	few	TRBV7-2	TRBJ1-2	CASSPTGTDYGYTF	TGTGCCAGCAGCCCGACAGGGACGGACTATGGCTACACCTTC
TRBD2	few	TRBV5-1	TRBJ2-1	CASSLVASGVYTYNEQFF	TGCGCCAGCAGCTTGGTGGCTAGCGGGGTGTACACCTACAATGAGCAGTTCTTC
NA	NA	TRBV5-1	TRBJ2-3	CASSLGDQTDTQYF	TGCGCCAGCAGCTTGGGGGACCAGACGGATACGCAGTATTTT
NA	few	TRBV19	TRBJ2-5	CASRTGQTETQYF	TGTGCCAGTAGAACAGGACAGACAGAGACCCAGTACTTC
TRBD1	NA	TRBV6-1	TRBJ1-1	CASSDRGTTEAFF	TGTGCCAGCAGTGACAGGGGGACCACTGAAGCTTTCTTT
NA	NA	TRBV12-3/TRBV12-4	TRBJ2-5	CASSPVGETQYF	TGTGCCAGCAGCCCCGTGGGGGAGACCCAGTACTTC
TRBD2	few	TRBV10-1	TRBJ2-1	CASTPLLAGGEQFF	TGCGCCAGCACCCCGCTGCTAGCGGGGGGTGAGCAGTTCTTC
TRBD1	NA	TRBV28	TRBJ1-1	CASSSGQGRTEAFF	TGTGCCAGCAGCTCGGGACAGGGGAGGACTGAAGCTTTCTTT
NA	NA	TRBV4-3	TRBJ1-4	CASSQGWGAEKLFF	TGCGCCAGCAGCCAAGGTTGGGGAGCCGAAAAACTGTTTTTT
NA	NA	TRBV2	TRBJ1-1	CASRAGGGMNTEAFF	TGTGCCAGCAGGGCAGGAGGGGGAATGAACACTGAAGCTTTCTTT
NA	once	TRBV19	TRBJ2-5	CAAGWQETQYF	TGTGCCGCAGGGTGGCAAGAGACCCAGTACTTC
NA	once	TRBV7-9	TRBJ1-1	CASSLTGVGEAFF	TGTGCCAGCAGCCTAACAGGTGTCGGGGAAGCTTTCTTT
TRBD1	NA	TRBV5-1	TRBJ2-2	CASERGGGGELFF	TGCGCCAGCGAGCGAGGGGGCGGCGGGGAGCTGTTTTTT
NA	NA	TRBV28	TRBJ1-5	CASGRANSNQPQHF	TGTGCCAGCGGACGGGCGAATAGCAATCAGCCCCAGCATTTT
TRBD1	NA	TRBV27	TRBJ1-2	CASSLSPLRDRGPPNYGYTF	TGTGCCAGCAGTTTATCCCCACTTCGGGACAGGGGTCCGCCTAACTATGGCTACACCTTC
TRBD1	NA	TRBV7-9	TRBJ1-3	CASSPGQGENTIYF	TGTGCCAGCAGCCCGGGACAGGGCGAAAACACCATATATTTT
TRBD2	NA	TRBV2	TRBJ2-1	CASRRGGINNEQFF	TGTGCCAGCCGCCGGGGGGGGATCAACAATGAGCAGTTCTTC
TRBD1	NA	TRBV3-1/TRBV3-2	TRBJ1-6	CASSQGTGEGSPLHF	TGTGCCAGCAGCCAAGGTACAGGGGAGGGCTCACCCCTCCACTTT
TRBD1	NA	TRBV6-4	TRBJ2-3	CASSASGTGGADTQYF	TGTGCCAGCAGCGCATCCGGGACAGGGGGAGCAGATACGCAGTATTTT
NA	NA	TRBV9	TRBJ2-3	CASSVGTVPSTDTQYF	TGTGCCAGCAGCGTAGGTACAGTCCCTAGCACAGATACGCAGTATTTT
TRBD1	NA	TRBV6-5	TRBJ2-1	CASRLGQGDNEQFF	TGTGCCAGCAGGCTGGGACAGGGGGACAATGAGCAGTTCTTC
NA	NA	TRBV10-1	TRBJ1-1	CASSEGMNTEAFF	TGCGCCAGCAGTGAAGGGATGAACACTGAAGCTTTCTTT
NA	once	TRBV24-1	TRBJ2-3	CATKGSTDTQYF	TGTGCCACCAAGGGTTCCACAGATACGCAGTATTTT
NA	NA	TRBV5-1	TRBJ2-2	CASSRRVQGPGELFF	TGCGCCAGCAGCCGTAGAGTACAGGGACCCGGGGAGCTGTTTTTT
TRBD1	NA	TRBV6-5	TRBJ1-4	CASRGSGTGGEKLFF	TGTGCCAGCAGAGGATCCGGGACAGGGGGTGAAAAACTGTTTTTT
NA	NA	TRBV7-6	TRBJ2-3	CASTANGGGTDTQYF	TGTGCCAGCACCGCCAATGGGGGAGGTACAGATACGCAGTATTTT
NA	NA	TRBV5-4	TRBJ1-2	CAGARDGLITGGYTF	TGTGCCGGCGCTAGGGACGGTCTCATCACGGGTGGCTACACCTTC
TRBD1	few	TRBV5-6	TRBJ2-3	CASSYGQGDTQYF	TGTGCCAGCAGCTACGGACAGGGGGATACGCAGTATTTT
NA	NA	TRBV7-2	TRBJ1-6	CASSLSFGSYNSPLHF	TGTGCCAGCAGCTTATCTTTCGGGTCCTATAATTCACCCCTCCACTTT
NA	NA	TRBV27	TRBJ2-2	CASKEGDPSDTGELFF	TGTGCCAGCAAAGAGGGGGACCCTTCTGACACCGGGGAGCTGTTTTTT